A selection of T cell receptor beta chains follows, all from one sample in a study of cytomegalovirus exposure and HLA in healthy donors. Profiled with immunoSEQ multiplex PCR; TCRdb holds only in-frame clones, not every one. The sample gives over 150,000 clones, over 80% of which show up once; around 1.5% is in the top ten. The sample taken for sequencing was PBMCs. The receptors were sampled from a man aged 45 to 65 in good health and CMV-seronegative. Both conserved end residues are part of each CDR3. D genes are given only for firm matches. Clone size is not always given. Where it is, it says once, few, many or a class for expanded clones.

J: TRBJ2-1; V: TRBV7-2; size: .; D: .; CDR3: CASSLSSYNEQFF; DNA: TGTGCCAGCAGCCTAAGCTCCTACAATGAGCAGTTCTTC
J: TRBJ2-7; V: TRBV29-1; size: .; D: .; CDR3: CSVDGAGPYEQYF; DNA: TGCAGCGTTGACGGAGCAGGGCCCTACGAGCAGTACTTC
J: TRBJ2-7; V: TRBV28; size: .; D: .; CDR3: CASRPRTDSYEQYF; DNA: TGTGCCAGCAGACCCAGGACAGATTCCTACGAGCAGTACTTC
J: TRBJ2-1; V: TRBV7-2; size: .; D: TRBD2; CDR3: CASRPLGAGDYNEQFF; DNA: TGTGCCAGCAGGCCCTTAGGTGCGGGAGACTACAATGAGCAGTTCTTC
J: TRBJ1-2; V: TRBV19; size: .; D: .; CDR3: CASSMNRVGGYTF; DNA: TGTGCCAGTAGTATGAACAGGGTTGGTGGCTACACCTTC
J: TRBJ2-7; V: TRBV15; size: .; D: TRBD2; CDR3: CATSSRTSGLARQYF; DNA: TGTGCCACCAGCAGTCGGACTAGCGGCCTTGCGCGGCAGTACTTC
J: TRBJ2-5; V: TRBV5-1; size: .; D: .; CDR3: CASSLFGGGETQYF; DNA: TGCGCCAGCAGCTTGTTTGGGGGGGGCGAGACCCAGTACTTC
J: TRBJ1-3; V: TRBV4-3; size: few; D: .; CDR3: CASSQGAGLGNTIYF; DNA: TGCGCCAGCAGCCAAGGGGCGGGGCTTGGAAACACCATATATTTT
J: TRBJ1-1; V: TRBV19; size: few; D: TRBD1; CDR3: CASSGDRELNTEAFF; DNA: TGTGCCAGTAGTGGCGACAGGGAATTAAACACTGAAGCTTTCTTT
J: TRBJ1-2; V: TRBV12-5; size: .; D: .; CDR3: CASGSGQSYGYTF; DNA: TGTGCTAGTGGCTCCGGACAGTCCTATGGCTACACCTTC
J: TRBJ1-4; V: TRBV27; size: .; D: .; CDR3: CASSFTGGPWEKLFF; DNA: TGTGCCAGCAGTTTCACCGGGGGACCATGGGAAAAACTGTTTTTT
J: TRBJ2-7; V: TRBV4-1; size: .; D: .; CDR3: CASSQPRSLSEQYF; DNA: TGCGCCAGCAGCCAACCGCGGTCGTTGTCCGAGCAGTACTTC
J: TRBJ1-1; V: TRBV6-1; size: .; D: TRBD1; CDR3: CASSAVGGNTEAFF; DNA: TGTGCCAGCAGTGCAGTAGGGGGCAACACTGAAGCTTTCTTT
J: TRBJ1-1; V: TRBV5-6; size: .; D: .; CDR3: CASSLRQEAFF; DNA: TGTGCCAGCAGCTTGAGACAAGAAGCTTTCTTT
J: TRBJ2-7; V: TRBV4-1; size: .; D: .; CDR3: CASSQGTRGANEQYF; DNA: TGCGCCAGCAGCCAAGGAACCCGGGGGGCCAACGAGCAGTACTTC
J: TRBJ2-3; V: TRBV18; size: .; D: .; CDR3: CASSPGEGTDTQYF; DNA: TGTGCCAGCTCACCGGGGGAGGGCACAGATACGCAGTATTTT
J: TRBJ1-2; V: TRBV5-4; size: .; D: .; CDR3: CASSLEWEGGYGYTF; DNA: TGTGCCAGCAGCTTGGAGTGGGAGGGAGGGTATGGCTACACCTTC
J: TRBJ2-6; V: TRBV19; size: .; D: TRBD2; CDR3: CASRSSGRASGANVLTF; DNA: TGTGCCAGTAGGAGCAGCGGGAGGGCTTCTGGGGCCAACGTCCTGACTTTC
J: TRBJ1-1; V: TRBV7-6; size: .; D: .; CDR3: CASSRPREGVRTEAFF; DNA: TGTGCCAGCAGCCGGCCCCGGGAGGGGGTGAGAACTGAAGCTTTCTTT
J: TRBJ2-5; V: TRBV29-1; size: .; D: TRBD2; CDR3: CSVVGSGGADLETQYF; DNA: TGCAGCGTTGTAGGCAGCGGGGGGGCCGATTTGGAGACCCAGTACTTC
J: TRBJ2-6; V: TRBV7-2; size: .; D: .; CDR3: CASSLGGPGANVLTF; DNA: TGTGCCAGCAGCTTAGGAGGCCCCGGGGCCAACGTCCTGACTTTC
J: TRBJ2-1; V: TRBV21-1; size: .; D: .; CDR3: CASYKGMYGRTSGHNEQFF; DNA: TGTGCCAGCTATAAGGGGATGTATGGAAGGACTAGCGGGCACAATGAGCAGTTCTTC
J: TRBJ2-3; V: TRBV7-3; size: .; D: .; CDR3: CASSSQGLHTDTQYF; DNA: TGTGCCAGCAGCTCCCAGGGACTTCACACAGATACGCAGTATTTT
J: TRBJ1-4; V: TRBV19; size: .; D: .; CDR3: CASSLGHRNEKLFF; DNA: TGTGCCAGTAGTTTAGGACATCGTAATGAAAAACTGTTTTTT
J: TRBJ2-2; V: TRBV7-7; size: .; D: .; CDR3: CASRRGAGELFF; DNA: TGTGCTAGCCGCAGGGGGGCCGGGGAGCTGTTTTTT
J: TRBJ2-2; V: TRBV5-1; size: .; D: .; CDR3: CASSRNRDTHRELFF; DNA: TGCGCCAGCAGCAGGAATAGGGACACCCACCGGGAGCTGTTTTTT
J: TRBJ2-1; V: TRBV7-9; size: .; D: .; CDR3: CASSLKENEQFF; DNA: TGTGCCAGCAGCTTAAAGGAGAATGAGCAGTTCTTC
J: TRBJ2-1; V: TRBV18; size: .; D: TRBD2; CDR3: CASSQGLAGGENEQFF; DNA: TGTGCCAGCTCACAAGGACTAGCGGGAGGGGAGAATGAGCAGTTCTTC
J: TRBJ2-2; V: TRBV4-3; size: once; D: TRBD2; CDR3: CASSQDPRLAVLSGELFF; DNA: TGCGCCAGCAGCCAAGACCCCCGGCTAGCGGTTTTGTCCGGGGAGCTGTTTTTT
J: TRBJ2-2; V: TRBV9; size: .; D: TRBD1; CDR3: CASSGALQGARNTGELFF; DNA: TGTGCCAGCAGCGGCGCTTTACAGGGGGCCAGGAACACCGGGGAGCTGTTTTTT
J: TRBJ1-1; V: TRBV5-1; size: few; D: .; CDR3: CASSLAGISNTEAFF; DNA: TGCGCCAGCAGCTTGGCGGGGATAAGCAACACTGAAGCTTTCTTT
J: TRBJ2-3; V: TRBV27; size: .; D: TRBD2; CDR3: CASSLGTRTDTQYF; DNA: TGTGCCAGCAGTTTAGGGACTAGAACAGATACGCAGTATTTT
J: TRBJ2-5; V: TRBV15; size: few; D: .; CDR3: CATSRDSFVETQYF; DNA: TGTGCCACCAGCAGAGATTCCTTTGTCGAGACCCAGTACTTC
J: TRBJ2-6; V: TRBV4-2; size: .; D: .; CDR3: CASSSEGRGPSGANVLTF; DNA: TGTGCCAGCAGCTCAGAAGGGCGGGGGCCGTCTGGGGCCAACGTCCTGACTTTC
J: TRBJ1-1; V: TRBV7-9; size: .; D: .; CDR3: CASSSEYGDLKNTEAFF; DNA: TGTGCCAGCAGCTCGGAATACGGGGACTTAAAGAACACTGAAGCTTTCTTT
J: TRBJ1-1; V: TRBV10-3; size: few; D: .; CDR3: CAISGEGPSRVFKTNTEAFF; DNA: TGTGCCATCAGTGGAGAAGGTCCTTCCAGGGTCTTTAAAACGAACACTGAAGCTTTCTTT
J: TRBJ2-5; V: TRBV5-1; size: once; D: TRBD1; CDR3: CASSRRRGQQETQYF; DNA: TGCGCCAGCAGCCGGAGACGGGGACAGCAAGAGACCCAGTACTTC